The entry below gives a single T cell receptor (beta chain) sequence along with its context. The source of the sample is a study of PD-1 blockade in classical Hodgkin lymphoma. Time point indicated: newly diagnosed, previously untreated cHL patient sample. Using magnetic negative selection, the CD4+ T cells were separated out of thawed PBMCs. Germline trimming cut 6 bases from V and 7 bases from J; bases unmatched to any gene: 8. This CDR3 has 15 amino acids. Per germline, CDR1 KGHSH and CDR2 LQKENI. The data were produced by immunoSEQ multiplex PCR, yet TCRdb's version contains in-frame clones alone and is incomplete. The sample consists of nearly 35,000 clones, around 89% of them appearing once.

This clonotype originated in a human donor with classical Hodgkin lymphoma. Input material: CD4+ T cells from blood. This chain uses TRBV18 with TRBJ2-1; TRBD2 agrees at 11 bases. The DNA for the CDR3 is TGTGCCAGCTCCCAGGGACTAGCGGAAATAAATGAGCAGTTCTTC. Its translation is CASSQGLAEINEQFF.